This T cell receptor (beta chain) was observed in a study of vaccination effects on CD4 cells after COVID-19. For the study at large: It was a median of 72 days after the second dose that post-vaccine samples were obtained.

V was shortened by 2 bases and J by 5 bases, with 15 bases between the two germline ends. Germline values: CDR1 MNHEY, CDR2 SVGEGT. The CDR3 totals 15 residues. For this clone: Its antigen is still unknown.

Method: immunoSEQ multiplex PCR; TCRdb's copy keeps in-frame clones and lacks some. The sample lists about 61,000 clones, roughly 73% seen once, with 1% to 1.5% in the top ten. CD4+ T cells specific for antigen were expanded with viral peptide pools by the ViraFEST assay before sequencing. CD4+ T cell isolation took place after approximately 11 days of culture. Either the BNT162b2 or mRNA-1273 vaccine was given to participants in two doses. Among the vaccine recipients, none had a prior SARS-CoV-2 infection, and nucleocapsid antibodies were negative. The V call is TRBV6-2 or TRBV6-3, the J call TRBJ2-5, with a tentative D call TRBD2 (5 bases). The sequenced sample was CD4+ T cells from PBMCs cultured with HCoV-229E spike peptides, obtained after COVID-19 vaccination. This TCR was sampled from a human donor who received a COVID-19 vaccine. CDR3 nucleotide sequence: TGTGCCAGCAGTTACCCCCTCAGAAGGGAGGAGACCCAGTACTTC. The encoded protein is CASSYPLRREETQYF.